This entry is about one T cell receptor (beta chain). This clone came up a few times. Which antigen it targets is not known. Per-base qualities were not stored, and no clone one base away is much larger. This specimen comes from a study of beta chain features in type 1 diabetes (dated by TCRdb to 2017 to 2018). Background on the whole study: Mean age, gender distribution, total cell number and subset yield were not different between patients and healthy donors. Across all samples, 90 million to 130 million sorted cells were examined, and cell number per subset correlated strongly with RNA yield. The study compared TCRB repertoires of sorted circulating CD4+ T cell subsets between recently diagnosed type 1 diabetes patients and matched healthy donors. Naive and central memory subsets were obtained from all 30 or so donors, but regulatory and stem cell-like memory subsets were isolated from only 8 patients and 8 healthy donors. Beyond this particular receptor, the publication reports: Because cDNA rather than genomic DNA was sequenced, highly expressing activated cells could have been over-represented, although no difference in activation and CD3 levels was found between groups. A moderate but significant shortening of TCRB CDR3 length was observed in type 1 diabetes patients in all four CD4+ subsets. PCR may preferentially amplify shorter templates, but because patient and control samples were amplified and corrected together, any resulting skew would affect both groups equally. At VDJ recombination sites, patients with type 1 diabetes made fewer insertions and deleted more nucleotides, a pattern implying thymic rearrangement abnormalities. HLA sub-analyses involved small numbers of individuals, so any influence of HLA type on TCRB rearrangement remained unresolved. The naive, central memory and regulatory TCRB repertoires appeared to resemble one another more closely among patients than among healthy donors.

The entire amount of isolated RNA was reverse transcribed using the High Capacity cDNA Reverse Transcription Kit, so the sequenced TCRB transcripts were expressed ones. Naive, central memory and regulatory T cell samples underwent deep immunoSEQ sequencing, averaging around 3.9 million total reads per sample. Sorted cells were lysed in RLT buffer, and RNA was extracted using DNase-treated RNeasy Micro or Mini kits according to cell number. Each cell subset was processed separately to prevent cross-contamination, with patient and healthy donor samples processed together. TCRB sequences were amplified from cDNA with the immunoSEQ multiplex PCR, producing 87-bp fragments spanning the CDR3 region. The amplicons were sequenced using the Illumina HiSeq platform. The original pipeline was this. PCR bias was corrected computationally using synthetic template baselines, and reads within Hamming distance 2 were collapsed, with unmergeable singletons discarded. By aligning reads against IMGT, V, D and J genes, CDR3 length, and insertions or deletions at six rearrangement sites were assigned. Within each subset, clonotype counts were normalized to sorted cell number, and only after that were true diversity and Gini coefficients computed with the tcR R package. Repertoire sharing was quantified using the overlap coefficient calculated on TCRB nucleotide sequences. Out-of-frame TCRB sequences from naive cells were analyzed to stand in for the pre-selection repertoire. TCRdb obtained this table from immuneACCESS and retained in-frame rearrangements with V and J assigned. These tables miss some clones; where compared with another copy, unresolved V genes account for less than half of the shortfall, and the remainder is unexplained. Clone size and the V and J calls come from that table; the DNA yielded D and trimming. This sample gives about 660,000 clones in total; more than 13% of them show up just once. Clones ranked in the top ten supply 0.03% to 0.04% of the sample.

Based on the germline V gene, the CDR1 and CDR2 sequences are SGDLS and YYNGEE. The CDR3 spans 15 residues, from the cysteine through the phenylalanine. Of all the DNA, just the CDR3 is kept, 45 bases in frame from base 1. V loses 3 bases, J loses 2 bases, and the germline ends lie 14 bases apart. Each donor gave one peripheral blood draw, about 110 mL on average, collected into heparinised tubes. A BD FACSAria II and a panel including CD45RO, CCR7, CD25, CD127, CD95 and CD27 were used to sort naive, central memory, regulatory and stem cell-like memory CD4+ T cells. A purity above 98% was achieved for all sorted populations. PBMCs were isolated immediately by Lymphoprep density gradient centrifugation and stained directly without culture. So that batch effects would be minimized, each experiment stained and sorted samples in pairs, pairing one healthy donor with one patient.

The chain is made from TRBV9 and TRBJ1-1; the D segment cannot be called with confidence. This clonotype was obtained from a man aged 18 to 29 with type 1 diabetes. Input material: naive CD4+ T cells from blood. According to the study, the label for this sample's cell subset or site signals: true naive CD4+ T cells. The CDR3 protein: CASSGPYGENTEAFF. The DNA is TGTGCCAGCAGCGGCCCGTACGGGGAAAACACTGAAGCTTTCTTT.